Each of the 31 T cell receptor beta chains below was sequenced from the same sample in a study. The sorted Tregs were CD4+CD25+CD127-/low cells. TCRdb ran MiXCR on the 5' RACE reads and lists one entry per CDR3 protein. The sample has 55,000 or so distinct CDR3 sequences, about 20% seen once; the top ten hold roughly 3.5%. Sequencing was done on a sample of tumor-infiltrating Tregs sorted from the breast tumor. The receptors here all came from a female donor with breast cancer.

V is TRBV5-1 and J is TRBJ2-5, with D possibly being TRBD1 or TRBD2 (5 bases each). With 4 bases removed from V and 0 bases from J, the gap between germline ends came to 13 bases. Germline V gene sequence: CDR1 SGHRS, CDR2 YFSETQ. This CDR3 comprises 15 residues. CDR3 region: CASSLAGTDQETQYF. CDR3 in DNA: TGCGCCAGCAGCCTGGCCGGGACGGACCAAGAGACCCAGTACTTC. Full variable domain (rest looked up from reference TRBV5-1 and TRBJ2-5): KAGVTQTPRYLIKTRGQQVTLSCSPISGHRSVSWYQQTPGQGLQFLFEYFSETQRNKGNFPGRFSGRQFSNSRSEMNVSTLELGDSALYLCASSLAGTDQETQYFGPGTRLLVL.

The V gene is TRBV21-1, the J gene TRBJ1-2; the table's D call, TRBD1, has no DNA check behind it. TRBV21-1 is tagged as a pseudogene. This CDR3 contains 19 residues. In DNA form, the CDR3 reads TGTGCCAGCAGCAAAGTCCCTTTGGGGTGCTTTATGGGACGCTATGGCTACACCTTC. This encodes CASSKVPLGCFMGRYGYTF.

The CDR3 DNA reads as TGCGCCAGCAGCTTAAGAGAGACGCATGAAGCTTTCTTT. It is translated as CASSLRETHEAFF. The chain carries TRBV5-1 and TRBJ1-1; D uncertain. The CDR3 has 13 amino acids. Trimming took 2 bases from V and 7 from J, leaving 12 bases between them. The V gene's germline CDR1 is SGHRS and CDR2 YFSETQ.

CDR3 residues: CASSLVQGNLYNSPLHF. Written as DNA, the CDR3 is TGTGCCAGCAGTTTAGTACAGGGGAATTTGTATAATTCACCCCTCCACTTT. The V call is TRBV28, the J call TRBJ1-6, with 7 bases fitting TRBD1. This CDR3 contains 17 residues. Germline V CDR1 and CDR2: MDHEN, SYDVKM. The V and J ends lost 2 bases and 4 bases, in that order; junction bases with no gene match: 8. Together with reference TRBV28 and TRBJ1-6, the CDR3 gives the full variable domain: DVKVTQSSRYLVKRTGEKVFLECVQDMDHENMFWYRQDPGLGLRLIYFSYDVKMKEKGDIPEGYSVSREKKERFSLILESASTNQTSMYLCASSLVQGNLYNSPLHFGNGTRLTVT.

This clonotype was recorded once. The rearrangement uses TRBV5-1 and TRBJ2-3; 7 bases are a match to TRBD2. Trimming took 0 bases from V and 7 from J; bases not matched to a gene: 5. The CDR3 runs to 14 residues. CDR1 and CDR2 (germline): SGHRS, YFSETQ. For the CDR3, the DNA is TGCGCCAGCAGCTTGGGGGAGGGTGTGTATACGCAGTATTTT. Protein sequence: CASSLGEGVYTQYF.

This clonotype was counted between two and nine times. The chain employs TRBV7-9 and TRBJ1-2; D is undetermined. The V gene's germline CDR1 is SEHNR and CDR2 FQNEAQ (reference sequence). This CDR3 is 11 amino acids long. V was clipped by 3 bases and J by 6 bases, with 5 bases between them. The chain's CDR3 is CASSFRDGYTF. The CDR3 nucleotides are TGTGCCAGCAGCTTCCGAGATGGCTACACCTTC.

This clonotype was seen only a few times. The CDR3 region has the DNA TGTGCCACTCAATCAGGGGCCAACACTGAAGCTTTCTTT. Translation gives CATQSGANTEAFF. This chain connects TRBV6-6 to TRBJ1-1, with D possibly TRBD1 on 6 matching bases. The CDR3 has 13 residues. From germline, CDR1 is MNHNY and CDR2 SVGAGI (reference sequence). Trimming took off 10 bases at V and 2 bases at J, with 14 bases between the two ends.

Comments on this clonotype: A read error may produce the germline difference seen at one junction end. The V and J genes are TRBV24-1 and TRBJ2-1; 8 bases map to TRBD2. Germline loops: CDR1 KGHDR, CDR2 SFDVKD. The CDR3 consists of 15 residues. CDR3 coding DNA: TGTGCCCCCAGTGAATATAGCGGGGCCGATAATGAGCAGTTCTTC. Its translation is CAPSEYSGADNEQFF.

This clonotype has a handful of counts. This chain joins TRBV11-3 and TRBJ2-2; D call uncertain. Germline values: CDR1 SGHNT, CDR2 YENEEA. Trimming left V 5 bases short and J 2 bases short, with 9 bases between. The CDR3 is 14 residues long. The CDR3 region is CASSTRKNTGELFF. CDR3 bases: TGTGCCAGCAGCACACGCAAAAACACCGGGGAGCTGTTTTTT.

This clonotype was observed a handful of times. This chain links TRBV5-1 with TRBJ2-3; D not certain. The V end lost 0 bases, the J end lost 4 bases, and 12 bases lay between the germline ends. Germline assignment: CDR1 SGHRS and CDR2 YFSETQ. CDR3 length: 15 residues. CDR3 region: CASSLDGKRADTQYF. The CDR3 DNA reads TGCGCCAGCAGCTTGGACGGAAAGAGAGCAGATACGCAGTATTTT.

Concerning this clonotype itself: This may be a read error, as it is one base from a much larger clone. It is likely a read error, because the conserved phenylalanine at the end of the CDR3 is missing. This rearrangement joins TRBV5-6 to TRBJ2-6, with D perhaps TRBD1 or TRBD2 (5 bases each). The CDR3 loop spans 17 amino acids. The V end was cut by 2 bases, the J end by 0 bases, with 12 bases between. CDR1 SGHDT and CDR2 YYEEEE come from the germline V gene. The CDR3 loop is CASSFGTASSGANVLTL. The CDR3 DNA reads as TGTGCCAGCAGCTTCGGGACGGCCAGCTCTGGGGCCAACGTCCTGACTCTC.

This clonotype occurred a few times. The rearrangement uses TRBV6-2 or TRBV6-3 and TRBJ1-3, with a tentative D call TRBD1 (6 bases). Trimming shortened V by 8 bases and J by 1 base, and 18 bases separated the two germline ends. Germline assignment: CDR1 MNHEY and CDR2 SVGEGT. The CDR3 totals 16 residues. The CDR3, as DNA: TGTGCCAGCTTGGACAGCGAGCGAAGTTCTGGAAACACCATATATTTT. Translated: CASLDSERSSGNTIYF.

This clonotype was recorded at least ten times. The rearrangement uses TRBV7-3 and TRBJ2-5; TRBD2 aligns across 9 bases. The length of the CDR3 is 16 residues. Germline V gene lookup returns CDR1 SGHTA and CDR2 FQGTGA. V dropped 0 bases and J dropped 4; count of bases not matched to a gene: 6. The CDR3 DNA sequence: TGTGCCAGCAGCTTAACGGGTAGCGGGGGCGGAGAGACCCAGTACTTC. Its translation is CASSLTGSGGGETQYF.

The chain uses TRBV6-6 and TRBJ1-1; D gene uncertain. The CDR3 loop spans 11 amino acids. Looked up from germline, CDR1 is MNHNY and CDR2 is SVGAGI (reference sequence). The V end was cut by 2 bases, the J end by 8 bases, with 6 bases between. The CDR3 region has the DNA TGTGCCAGCAGTTACGTCTACGAAGCTTTCTTT. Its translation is CASSYVYEAFF.

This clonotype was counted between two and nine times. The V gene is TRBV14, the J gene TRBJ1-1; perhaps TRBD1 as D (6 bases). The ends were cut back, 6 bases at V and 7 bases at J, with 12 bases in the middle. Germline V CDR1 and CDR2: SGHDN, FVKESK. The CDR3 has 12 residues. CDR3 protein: CASRYREGEAFF. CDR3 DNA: TGTGCCAGCAGATACAGGGAGGGTGAAGCTTTCTTT.

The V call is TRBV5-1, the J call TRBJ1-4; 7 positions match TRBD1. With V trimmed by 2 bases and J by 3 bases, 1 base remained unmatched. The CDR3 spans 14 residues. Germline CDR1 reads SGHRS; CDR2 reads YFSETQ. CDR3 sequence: CASSLGTANEKLFF. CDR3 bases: TGCGCCAGCAGCTTAGGGACAGCTAATGAAAAACTGTTTTTT.

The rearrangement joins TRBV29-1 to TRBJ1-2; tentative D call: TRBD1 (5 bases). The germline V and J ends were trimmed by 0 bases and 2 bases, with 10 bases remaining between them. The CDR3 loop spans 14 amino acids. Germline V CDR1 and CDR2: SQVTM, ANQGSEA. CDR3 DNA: TGCAGCGTTGAAGAATCAGGGCGGAACTATGGCTACACCTTC. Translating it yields CSVEESGRNYGYTF.

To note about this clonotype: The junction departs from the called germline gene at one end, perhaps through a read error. CDR3 sequence reads: CASSLDSGFTEELFF. In DNA form, the CDR3 reads TGTGCCAGCAGCTTGGATAGCGGATTTACCGAGGAGCTGTTTTTT. The gene calls are TRBV5-5 and TRBJ2-2, with TRBD2 as a possible D gene (6 bases). Germline-derived CDR1 and CDR2 are SGHKS and YYEKEE (reference sequence). The CDR3 sequence is 15 residues long.

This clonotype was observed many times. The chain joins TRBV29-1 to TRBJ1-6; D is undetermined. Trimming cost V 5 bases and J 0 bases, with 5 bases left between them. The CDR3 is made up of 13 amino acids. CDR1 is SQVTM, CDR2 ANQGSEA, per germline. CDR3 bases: TGCAGCGTTCGGAGCTCCTATAATTCACCCCTCCACTTT. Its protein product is CSVRSSYNSPLHF.

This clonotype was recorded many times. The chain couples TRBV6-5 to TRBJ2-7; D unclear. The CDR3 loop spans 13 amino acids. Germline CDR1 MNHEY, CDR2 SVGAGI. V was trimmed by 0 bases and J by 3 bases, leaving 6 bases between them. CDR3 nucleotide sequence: TGTGCCAGCAGTTACTCTCGCGGCTACGAGCAGTACTTC. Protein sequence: CASSYSRGYEQYF.

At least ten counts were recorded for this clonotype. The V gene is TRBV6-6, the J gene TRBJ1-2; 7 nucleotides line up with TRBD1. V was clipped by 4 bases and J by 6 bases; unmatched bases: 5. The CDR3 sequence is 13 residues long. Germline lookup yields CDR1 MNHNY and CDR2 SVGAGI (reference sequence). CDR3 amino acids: CASSSQGGDGYTF. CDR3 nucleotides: TGTGCCAGCAGTTCTCAGGGGGGAGATGGCTACACCTTC.

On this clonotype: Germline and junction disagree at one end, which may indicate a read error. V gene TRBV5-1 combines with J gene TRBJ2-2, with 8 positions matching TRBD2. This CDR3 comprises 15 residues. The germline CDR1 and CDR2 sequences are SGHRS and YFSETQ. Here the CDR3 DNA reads TGCGCCAGCAGCCCCGGGACTAGTCGAACCGAGGAGCTGTTTTTT. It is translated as CASSPGTSRTEELFF.

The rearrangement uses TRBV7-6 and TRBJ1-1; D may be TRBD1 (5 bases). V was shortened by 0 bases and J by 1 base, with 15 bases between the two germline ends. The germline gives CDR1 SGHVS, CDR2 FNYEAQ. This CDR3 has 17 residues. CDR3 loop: CASSLARRGRSNTEAFF. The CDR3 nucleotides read TGTGCCAGCAGCTTAGCTCGCCGGGGCAGGTCGAACACTGAAGCTTTCTTT.

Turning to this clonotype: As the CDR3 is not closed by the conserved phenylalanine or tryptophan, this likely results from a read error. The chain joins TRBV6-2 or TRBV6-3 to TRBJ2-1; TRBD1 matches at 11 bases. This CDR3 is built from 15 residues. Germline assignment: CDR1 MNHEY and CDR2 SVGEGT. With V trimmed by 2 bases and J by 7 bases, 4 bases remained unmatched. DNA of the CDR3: TGTGCCAGCAGTTACGGCGGACAGGGGGCTAATGAGCAGTTCCTC. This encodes CASSYGGQGANEQFL.

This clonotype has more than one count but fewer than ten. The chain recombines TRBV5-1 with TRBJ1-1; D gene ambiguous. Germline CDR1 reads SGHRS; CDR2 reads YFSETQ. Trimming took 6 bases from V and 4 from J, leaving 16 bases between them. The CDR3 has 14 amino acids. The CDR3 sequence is CASKWAPSGTEAFF. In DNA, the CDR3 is TGCGCCAGCAAGTGGGCCCCTTCGGGCACTGAAGCTTTCTTT.

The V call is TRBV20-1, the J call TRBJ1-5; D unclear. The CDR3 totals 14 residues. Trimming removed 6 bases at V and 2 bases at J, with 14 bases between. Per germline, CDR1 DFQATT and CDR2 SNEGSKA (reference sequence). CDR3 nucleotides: TGCAGTGCGGTAGGGCCAGAGGGCAATCAGCCCCAGCATTTT. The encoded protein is CSAVGPEGNQPQHF.

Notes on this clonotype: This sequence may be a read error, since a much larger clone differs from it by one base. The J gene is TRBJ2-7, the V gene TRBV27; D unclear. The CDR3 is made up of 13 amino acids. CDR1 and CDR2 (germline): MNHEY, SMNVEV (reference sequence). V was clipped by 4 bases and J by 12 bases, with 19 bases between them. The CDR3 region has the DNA TGTGCCAGCAGTTCCGGACCCGCGGACCAGCGGTACTTC. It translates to CASSSGPADQRYF.

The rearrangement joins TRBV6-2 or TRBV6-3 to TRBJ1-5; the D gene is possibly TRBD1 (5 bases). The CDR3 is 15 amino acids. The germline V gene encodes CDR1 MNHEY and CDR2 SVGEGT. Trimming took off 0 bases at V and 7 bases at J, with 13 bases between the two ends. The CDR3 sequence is CASSYSMGGRQPQHF. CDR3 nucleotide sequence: TGTGCCAGCAGTTACTCGATGGGGGGGAGGCAGCCCCAGCATTTT.

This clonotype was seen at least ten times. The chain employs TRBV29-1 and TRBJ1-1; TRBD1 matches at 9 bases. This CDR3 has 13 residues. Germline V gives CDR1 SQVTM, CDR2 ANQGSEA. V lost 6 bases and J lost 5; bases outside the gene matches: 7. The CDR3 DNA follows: TGCAGCGTCGCGACAGGGGGACGGACTGAAGCTTTCTTT. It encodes CSVATGGRTEAFF.

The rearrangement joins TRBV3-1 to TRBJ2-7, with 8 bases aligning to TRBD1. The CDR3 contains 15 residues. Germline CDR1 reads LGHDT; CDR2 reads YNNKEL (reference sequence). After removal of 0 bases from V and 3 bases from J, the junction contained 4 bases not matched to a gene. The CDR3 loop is CASSQDRGRFYEQYF. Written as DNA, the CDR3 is TGTGCCAGCAGCCAAGACAGGGGGCGATTCTACGAGCAGTACTTC.

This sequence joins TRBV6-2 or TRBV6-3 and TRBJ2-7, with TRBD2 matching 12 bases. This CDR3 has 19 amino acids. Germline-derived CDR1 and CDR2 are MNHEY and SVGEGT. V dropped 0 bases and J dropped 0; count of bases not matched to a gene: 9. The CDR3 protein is CASSYSTSGGSYFSYEQYF. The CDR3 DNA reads TGTGCCAGCAGTTACTCGACTAGCGGGGGTTCTTACTTCTCCTACGAGCAGTACTTC.